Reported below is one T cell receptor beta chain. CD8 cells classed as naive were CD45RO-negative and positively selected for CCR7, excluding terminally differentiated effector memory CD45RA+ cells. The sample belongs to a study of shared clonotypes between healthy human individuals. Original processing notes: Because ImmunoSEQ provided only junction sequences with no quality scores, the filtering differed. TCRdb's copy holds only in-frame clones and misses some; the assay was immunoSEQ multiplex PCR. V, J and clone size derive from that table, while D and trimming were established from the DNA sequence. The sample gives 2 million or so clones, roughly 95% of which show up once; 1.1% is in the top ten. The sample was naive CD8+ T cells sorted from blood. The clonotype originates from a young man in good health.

CDR3 sequence (DNA): TGTGCCAGCAGCCTTAGTGATGGCGAGCAGTACTTC. It codes for CASSLSDGEQYF. V gene TRBV27 combines with J gene TRBJ2-7; no reliable D call. Trimming cost V 6 bases and J 6 bases, with 12 bases left between them. The CDR3 runs to 12 residues. Germline V gene sequence: CDR1 MNHEY, CDR2 SMNVEV (reference sequence).